A single sample is the source of the 6 T cell receptor beta chains below, sequenced in a study of neurological immune-mediated disorders. TCRdb re-analysed the 5' RACE reads in MiXCR, keeping a single row per CDR3 protein. The table lists roughly 50,000 distinct CDR3 sequences, over 9% of them singletons. The source material was PBMCs. Receptors originate from a man aged 65 to 85 with HTLV-1-associated myelopathy (HAM/TSP).

This clonotype was seen many times. This rearrangement joins TRBV28 to TRBJ2-1, with 12 bases identical to TRBD2. The V and J ends lost 6 bases and 6 bases, in that order; junction bases with no gene match: 3. Germline assignment: CDR1 MDHEN and CDR2 SYDVKM. The length of the CDR3 is 14 residues. The CDR3, as DNA: TGTGCCAGCAGCGGACTAGCGGGACGCAATGAGCAGTTCTTC. It is translated as CASSGLAGRNEQFF.

This clonotype was seen at least ten times. The chain couples TRBV20-1 to TRBJ2-1; no reliable D call. The CDR3 is 12 amino acids. The V end was cut by 2 bases, the J end by 6 bases, with 8 bases between. Germline assignment: CDR1 DFQATT and CDR2 SNEGSKA (reference sequence). The CDR3 here is CSARPGANEQFF. The CDR3 nucleotides read TGCAGTGCTAGACCTGGTGCCAATGAGCAGTTCTTC.

This clonotype was found many times. The chain uses TRBV20-1 and TRBJ2-7; TRBD2 matches 7 bases. CDR1 DFQATT and CDR2 SNEGSKA come from the germline V gene (reference sequence). The CDR3 has 13 residues. V dropped 6 bases and J dropped 4; count of bases not matched to a gene: 9. Here the CDR3 DNA reads TGCAGTGCCCCACCAGCGGGAATATACGAGCAGTACTTC. This translates into CSAPPAGIYEQYF.

There are many counts of this clonotype. The gene calls are TRBV28 and TRBJ2-3; 8 nucleotides agree with TRBD2. The length of the CDR3 is 15 residues. V was pared by 4 bases and J by 4 bases, with 7 bases of the junction left unmatched. The germline V gene has CDR1 MDHEN and CDR2 SYDVKM. In nucleotides, the CDR3 is TGTGCCAGCAGTTCCGGGACTAGGAGAGCAGATACGCAGTATTTT. Its protein is CASSSGTRRADTQYF.

Details on this clonotype: A much larger clone differs from this one at a single base, so this may be a read error. The J gene is TRBJ2-1, the V gene TRBV20-1; 10 bases agree with TRBD1. The CDR3 length is 19 residues. The V gene's germline CDR1 is DFQATT and CDR2 SNEGSKA (reference sequence). V was clipped by 0 bases and J by 8 bases; unmatched bases: 19. CDR3 amino acids: CSARDSGQGTGGSLDEQFF. For the CDR3, the DNA is TGCAGTGCTAGAGATTCGGGACAGGGGACTGGCGGGAGTCTGGATGAGCAGTTCTTC.

This clonotype is judged medium-sized (0.01 to 0.1%). This chain uses TRBV12-3 or TRBV12-4 with TRBJ2-7, with D perhaps assigned TRBD1 or TRBD2 (6 bases each). V was clipped by 3 bases and J by 5 bases, with 14 bases between them. The CDR3 sequence is 14 residues long. CDR3 protein: CASSLRGGIDEQYF. In nucleotides, the CDR3 is TGTGCCAGCAGTTTGAGAGGGGGGATCGACGAGCAGTACTTC.